This is a list of T cell receptor beta chains from one sample in a study of control samples from healthy donors and cancer patients. Method: immunoSEQ multiplex PCR; TCRdb's copy keeps in-frame clones and lacks some. The table records about 130,000 clones, about 88% of them present only once. Sequencing was carried out using blood. The receptors come from a man younger than 35 in good health. The CDR3 runs from the conserved cysteine through the conserved F or W.

>TRBV5-4|TRBJ2-7
CASSPGAGVGLEEQYF
>TRBV2|TRBJ2-1
CASSFIGASGSIGYNEQFF
>TRBV19|TRBJ2-2
CASSPGDNGELFF
>TRBV7-3|TRBJ2-1
CASSPSGRGNEQFF
>TRBV5-1|TRBJ2-3
CASSSNIAASTDTQYF
>TRBV4-1|TRBJ2-1
CASSQEGRRNEQFF
>TRBV6-2/TRBV6-3|TRBJ1-2
CASSYPTYGYTF
>TRBV18|TRBJ1-1
CASSLTGKNTEAFF
>TRBV19|TRBJ2-3
CASTPPEVGDTQYF
>TRBV27|TRBJ2-5
CASSIIGGREETQYF
>TRBV6-2/TRBV6-3|TRBJ1-2
CASSNRAAGYTF
>TRBV9|TRBJ1-1
CASSPQGGDRAMNTEAFF
>TRBV7-9|TRBJ1-2
CASSLAQGARGYTF
>TRBV18|TRBJ1-5
CASSGAVDQPQHF
>TRBV5-1|TRBJ2-7
CASSREGSSYEQYF
>TRBV5-1|TRBJ1-4
CASSSRPTNEKLFF
>TRBV5-6|TRBJ2-7
CASTIRRLAGFSSYEQYF
>TRBV18|TRBJ1-3
CASSPMGSSGNTIYF
>TRBV5-1|TRBJ1-2
CASRSVRGNYGYTF
>TRBV5-1|TRBJ1-5
CASSRDGVGQPQHF
>TRBV5-5|TRBJ1-1
CASSIGTAEAFF
>TRBV2|TRBJ2-7
CASTARSSGGDEQYF
>TRBV6-5|TRBJ2-2
CASSYEVTGELFF
>TRBV18|TRBJ2-2
CASSPGTDTGELFF
>TRBV10-3|TRBJ2-7
CASMKSGSTYEQYF
>TRBV27|TRBJ2-3
CASSLLSTDTQYF
>TRBV10-3|TRBJ1-1
CAISESTGRTEAFF
>TRBV3-1/TRBV3-2|TRBJ2-5
CATTGGTRAETQYF
>TRBV5-1|TRBJ1-2
CASSLDRSYGYTF
>TRBV11-2|TRBJ2-5
CASSLDPAGGRETQYF
>TRBV14|TRBJ2-7
CASSQAQGEQYF
>TRBV5-1|TRBJ2-7
CASSLEPASSYEQYF
>TRBV6-4|TRBJ1-5
CASSDQTDQPQHF
>TRBV7-9|TRBJ2-7
CASSSPGTVYEQYF
>TRBV30|TRBJ2-1
CAWTASGRLYNEQFF
>TRBV10-3|TRBJ1-1
CAISETPNTEAFF
>TRBV19|TRBJ2-3
CASSIRNSHTDTQYF
>TRBV7-2|TRBJ1-1
CASSLARGRGRNTEAFF
>TRBV28|TRBJ1-1
CASSSLRQGSSTEAFF
>TRBV19|TRBJ1-6
CASSVQQAPLHF
>TRBV4-3|TRBJ2-7
CASSTSSVREQYF